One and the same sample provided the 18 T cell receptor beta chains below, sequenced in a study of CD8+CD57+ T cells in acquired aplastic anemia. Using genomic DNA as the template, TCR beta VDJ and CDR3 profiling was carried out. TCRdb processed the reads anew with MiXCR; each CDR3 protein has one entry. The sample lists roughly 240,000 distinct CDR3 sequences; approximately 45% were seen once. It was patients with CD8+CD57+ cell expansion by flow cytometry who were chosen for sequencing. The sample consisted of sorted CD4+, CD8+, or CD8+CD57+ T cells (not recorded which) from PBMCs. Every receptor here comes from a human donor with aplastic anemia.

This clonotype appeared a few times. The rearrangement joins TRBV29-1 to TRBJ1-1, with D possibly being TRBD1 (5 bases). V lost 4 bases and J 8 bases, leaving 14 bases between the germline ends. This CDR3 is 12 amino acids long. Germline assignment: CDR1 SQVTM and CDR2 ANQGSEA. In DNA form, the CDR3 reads TGCAGCGTTGGCGGCAGTGGGGGGGAAGCTTTCTTT. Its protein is CSVGGSGGEAFF.

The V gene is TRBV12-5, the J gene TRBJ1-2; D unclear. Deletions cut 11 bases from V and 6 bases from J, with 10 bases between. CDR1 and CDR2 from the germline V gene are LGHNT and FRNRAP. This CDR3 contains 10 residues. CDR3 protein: CALSGNGYTF. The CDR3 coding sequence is TGTGCTTTGTCTGGCAATGGCTACACCTTC.

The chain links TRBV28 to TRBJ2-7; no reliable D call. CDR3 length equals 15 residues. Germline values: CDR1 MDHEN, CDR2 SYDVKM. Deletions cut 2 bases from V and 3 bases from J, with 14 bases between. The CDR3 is CASSLKLETLYEQYF. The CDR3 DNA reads TGTGCCAGCAGTTTAAAACTGGAGACACTCTACGAGCAGTACTTC.

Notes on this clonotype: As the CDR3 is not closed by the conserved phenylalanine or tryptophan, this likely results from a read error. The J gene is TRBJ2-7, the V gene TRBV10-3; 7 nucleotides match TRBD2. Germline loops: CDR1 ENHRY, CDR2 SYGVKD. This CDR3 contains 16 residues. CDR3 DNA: TGTGCCAGCAGTGAAGCCCCTGGACTAGGAATGCGCGAGCAGTACCTC. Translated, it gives CASSEAPGLGMREQYL.

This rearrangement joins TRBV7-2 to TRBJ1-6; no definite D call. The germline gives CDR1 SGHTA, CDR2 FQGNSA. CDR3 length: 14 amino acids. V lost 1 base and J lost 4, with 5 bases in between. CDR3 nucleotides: TGTGCCAGCAGCTTAGAGTCTTATAATTCACCCCTCCACTTT. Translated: CASSLESYNSPLHF.

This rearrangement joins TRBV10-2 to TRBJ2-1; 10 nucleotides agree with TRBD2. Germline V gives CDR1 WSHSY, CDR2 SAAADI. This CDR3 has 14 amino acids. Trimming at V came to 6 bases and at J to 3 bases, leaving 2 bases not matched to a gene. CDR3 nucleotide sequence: TGCGCCAGCAGGCTAGCGGGAGTCTACAATGAGCAGTTCTTC. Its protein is CASRLAGVYNEQFF.

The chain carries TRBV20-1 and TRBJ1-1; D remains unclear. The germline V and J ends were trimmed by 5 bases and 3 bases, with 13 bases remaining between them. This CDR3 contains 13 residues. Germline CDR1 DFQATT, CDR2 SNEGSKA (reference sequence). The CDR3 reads CSAEGLRDTEAFF. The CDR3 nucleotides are TGCAGTGCTGAGGGTTTGCGGGACACTGAAGCTTTCTTT.

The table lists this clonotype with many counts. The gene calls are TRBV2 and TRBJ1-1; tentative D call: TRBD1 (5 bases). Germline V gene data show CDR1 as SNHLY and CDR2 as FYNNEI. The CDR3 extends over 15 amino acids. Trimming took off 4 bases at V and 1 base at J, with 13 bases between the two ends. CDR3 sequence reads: CASSGGYGGNTEAFF. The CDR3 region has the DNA TGTGCCAGCAGTGGGGGGTACGGGGGGAACACTGAAGCTTTCTTT. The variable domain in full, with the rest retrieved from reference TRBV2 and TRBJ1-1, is EPEVTQTPSHQVTQMGQEVILRCVPISNHLYFYWYRQILGQKVEFLVSFYNNEISEKSEIFDDQFSVERPDGSNFTLKIRSTKLEDSAMYFCASSGGYGGNTEAFFGQGTRLTVV.

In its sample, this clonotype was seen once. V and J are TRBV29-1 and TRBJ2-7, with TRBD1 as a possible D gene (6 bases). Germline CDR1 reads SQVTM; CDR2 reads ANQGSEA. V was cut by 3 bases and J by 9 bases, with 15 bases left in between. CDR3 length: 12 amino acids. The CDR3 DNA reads TGCAGCGTTGAGGGCGAAGGGGGAAGGCAGTACTTC. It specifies CSVEGEGGRQYF.

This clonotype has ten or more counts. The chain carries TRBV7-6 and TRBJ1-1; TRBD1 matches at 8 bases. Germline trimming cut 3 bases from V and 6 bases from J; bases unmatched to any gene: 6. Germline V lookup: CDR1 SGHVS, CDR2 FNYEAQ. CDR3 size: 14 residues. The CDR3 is CASSFTTDRAEAFF. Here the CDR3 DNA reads TGTGCCAGCAGCTTTACGACGGACAGGGCTGAAGCTTTCTTT.

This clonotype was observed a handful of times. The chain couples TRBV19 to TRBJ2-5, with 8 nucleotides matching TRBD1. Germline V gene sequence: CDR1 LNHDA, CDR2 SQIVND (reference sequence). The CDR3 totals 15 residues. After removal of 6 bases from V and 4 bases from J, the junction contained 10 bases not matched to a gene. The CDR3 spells CASRSGQGAGETQYF. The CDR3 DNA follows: TGTGCCAGTAGATCCGGGCAGGGGGCGGGAGAGACCCAGTACTTC.

In DNA form, the CDR3 reads TGTGCCAGCAGCACAGTCGGAACAGGGGGCAGGGTATGTGGCTACACCTTC. Amino acids: CASSTVGTGGRVCGYTF. The chain is built from TRBV7-9 and TRBJ1-2, with 9 bases that match TRBD1. V was pared by 5 bases and J by 7 bases, with 17 bases of the junction left unmatched. Germline loops: CDR1 SEHNR, CDR2 FQNEAQ (reference sequence). The CDR3 is 17 residues long.

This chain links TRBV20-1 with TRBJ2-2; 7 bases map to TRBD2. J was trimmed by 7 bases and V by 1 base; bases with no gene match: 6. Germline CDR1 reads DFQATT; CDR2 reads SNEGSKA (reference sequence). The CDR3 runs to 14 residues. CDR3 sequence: CSARGGTIVGELFF. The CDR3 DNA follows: TGCAGTGCTAGAGGTGGGACTATTGTCGGGGAGCTGTTTTTT.

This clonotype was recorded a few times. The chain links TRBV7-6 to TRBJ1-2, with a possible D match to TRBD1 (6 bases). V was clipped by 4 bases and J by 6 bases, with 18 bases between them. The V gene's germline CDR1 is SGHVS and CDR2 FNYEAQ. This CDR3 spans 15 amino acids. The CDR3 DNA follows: TGTGCCAGCAGCTCAATGACAGGCAACTGGGATGGCTACACCTTC. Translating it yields CASSSMTGNWDGYTF.

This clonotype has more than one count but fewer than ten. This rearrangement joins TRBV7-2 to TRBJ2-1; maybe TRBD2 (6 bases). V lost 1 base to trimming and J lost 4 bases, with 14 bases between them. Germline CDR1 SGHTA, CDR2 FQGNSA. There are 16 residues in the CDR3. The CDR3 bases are TGTGCCAGCAGCTTAGTTAGCCTTAGCGGTTACAATGAGCAGTTCTTC. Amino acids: CASSLVSLSGYNEQFF. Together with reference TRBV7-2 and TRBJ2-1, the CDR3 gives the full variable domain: GAGVSQSPSNKVTEKGKDVELRCDPISGHTALYWYRQSLGQGLEFLIYFQGNSAPDKSGLPSDRFSAERTGGSVSTLTIQRTQQEDSAVYLCASSLVSLSGYNEQFFGPGTRLTVL.

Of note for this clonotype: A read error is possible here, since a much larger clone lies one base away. CDR3: CASSLWSEAFF. The DNA for the CDR3 is TGTGCCAGCAGCTTGTGGTCTGAAGCTTTCTTT. This chain connects TRBV5-4 to TRBJ1-1; no definite D call. V shed 1 base and J shed 6 bases, with 4 bases lying between them. Germline V gene sequence: CDR1 SGHNT, CDR2 YYREEE (reference sequence). This CDR3 has 11 amino acids.

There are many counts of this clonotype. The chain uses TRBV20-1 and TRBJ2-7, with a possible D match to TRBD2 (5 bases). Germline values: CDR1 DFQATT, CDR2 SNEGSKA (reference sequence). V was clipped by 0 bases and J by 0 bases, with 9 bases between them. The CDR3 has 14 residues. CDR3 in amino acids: CSARDGVNSYEQYF. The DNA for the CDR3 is TGCAGTGCTAGAGACGGGGTAAACTCCTACGAGCAGTACTTC.

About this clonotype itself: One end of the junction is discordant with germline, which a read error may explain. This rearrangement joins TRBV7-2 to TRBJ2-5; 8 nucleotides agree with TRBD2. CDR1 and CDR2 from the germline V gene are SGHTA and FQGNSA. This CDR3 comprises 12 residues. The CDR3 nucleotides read TGTGCCAGCAGCTTAGGCGGGGGGACCCAGTACTTT. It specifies CASSLGGGTQYF.